This T cell receptor beta chain was retrieved from a study of cytomegalovirus exposure and HLA in healthy donors. Study information: Counted in an early data release were 85 million or so unique TCRs from HLA-typed donors.

The PCR used 60 Vbeta and 13 Jbeta primers. Authors' processing steps: An analysis performed later counted 74 million or so unique TCR beta chains (roughly 10 million of them shared). TCRdb's table, derived via immunoSEQ multiplex PCR, lists solely in-frame clones and lacks some. D and trimming come from the DNA, and the V and J calls and clone size come from that table. The sample lists approximately 110,000 clones, about 83% seen once, with roughly 6.1% in the top ten. Each of the donors was a healthy bone marrow donor. Trimming removed 7 bases from V and 4 bases from J, with 22 bases in between. In germline, CDR1 is SGHRS, CDR2 YFSETQ. The CDR3 sequence is 16 residues long.

This sequence originates from a young man in good health and CMV-seronegative. The sequenced sample was PBMCs. This chain links TRBV5-1 with TRBJ2-3; possible D gene TRBD2, 8 bases. CDR3 amino acids: CASARGGDRVSDTQYF. The CDR3 bases are TGCGCCAGCGCTCGGGGGGGAGACAGGGTGTCAGATACGCAGTATTTT.